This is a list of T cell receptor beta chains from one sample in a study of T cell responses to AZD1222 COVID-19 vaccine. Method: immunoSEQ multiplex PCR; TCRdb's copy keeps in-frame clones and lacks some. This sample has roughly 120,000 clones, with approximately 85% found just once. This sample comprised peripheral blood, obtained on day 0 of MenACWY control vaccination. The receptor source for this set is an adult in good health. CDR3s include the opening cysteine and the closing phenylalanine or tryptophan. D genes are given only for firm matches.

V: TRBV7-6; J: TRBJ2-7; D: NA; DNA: TGTGCCAGCAGCTCCGCTGGCTACGAGCAGTACTTC; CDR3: CASSSAGYEQYF
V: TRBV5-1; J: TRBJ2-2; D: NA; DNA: TGCGCCAGCAGCTTACGGGGTACGAACACCGGGGAGCTGTTTTTT; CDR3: CASSLRGTNTGELFF
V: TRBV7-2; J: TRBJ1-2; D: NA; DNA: TGTGCCAGCAGCTTAGGATTACCGCCGGGGTCCGGAGGCTACACCTTC; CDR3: CASSLGLPPGSGGYTF
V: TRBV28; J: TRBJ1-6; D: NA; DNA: TGTGCCAGCAGTGTGCAAAATTCACCCCTCCACTTT; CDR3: CASSVQNSPLHF
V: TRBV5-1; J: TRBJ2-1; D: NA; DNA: TGCGCCAGCAGCTACAGGACGGGCTACCTCAACTACAATGAGCAGTTCTTC; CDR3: CASSYRTGYLNYNEQFF
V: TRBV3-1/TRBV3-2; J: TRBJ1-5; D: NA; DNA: TGTGCCAGCAACCTCGCAGGGTCCAATCAGCCCCAGCATTTT; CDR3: CASNLAGSNQPQHF
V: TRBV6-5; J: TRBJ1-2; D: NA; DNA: TGTGCCAGCGCGGGGGCTTCCCTCTATGGCTACACCTTC; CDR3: CASAGASLYGYTF
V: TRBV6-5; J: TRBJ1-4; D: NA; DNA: TGTGCCAGCAGTTACAGAGCAACTAATGAAAAACTGTTTTTT; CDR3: CASSYRATNEKLFF
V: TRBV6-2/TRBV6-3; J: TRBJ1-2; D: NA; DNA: TGTGCCAGCAGCCGGAGGCATTCCGGGAACTATGGCTACACCTTC; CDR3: CASSRRHSGNYGYTF
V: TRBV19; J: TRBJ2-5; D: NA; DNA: TGTGCCAGTAGTATAAGGGGGTTAGGGGGAGAGACCCAGTACTTC; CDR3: CASSIRGLGGETQYF
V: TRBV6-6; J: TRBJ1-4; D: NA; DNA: TGTGCCAGCAGTTACTCTAAGGGTCAGGGAGGCGAAAAACTGTTTTTT; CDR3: CASSYSKGQGGEKLFF
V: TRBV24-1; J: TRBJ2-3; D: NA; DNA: TGTGCCACCAGTGATCACCAAGATAGCACAGATACGCAGTATTTT; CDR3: CATSDHQDSTDTQYF
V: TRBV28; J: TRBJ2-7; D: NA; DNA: TGTGCCAGCAGTGACCCCACAGGTTCCCACTACGAGCAGTACTTC; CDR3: CASSDPTGSHYEQYF
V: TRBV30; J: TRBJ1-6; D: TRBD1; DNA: TGTGCCTGGAGCCCCGGGACAGGGGGCTTCTATAATTCACCCCTCCACTTT; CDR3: CAWSPGTGGFYNSPLHF
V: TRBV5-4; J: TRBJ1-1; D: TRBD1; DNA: TGTGCCAGCAGCCCGTTTTCCGGGACAGGGTCCTCTGAAGCTTTCTTT; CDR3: CASSPFSGTGSSEAFF